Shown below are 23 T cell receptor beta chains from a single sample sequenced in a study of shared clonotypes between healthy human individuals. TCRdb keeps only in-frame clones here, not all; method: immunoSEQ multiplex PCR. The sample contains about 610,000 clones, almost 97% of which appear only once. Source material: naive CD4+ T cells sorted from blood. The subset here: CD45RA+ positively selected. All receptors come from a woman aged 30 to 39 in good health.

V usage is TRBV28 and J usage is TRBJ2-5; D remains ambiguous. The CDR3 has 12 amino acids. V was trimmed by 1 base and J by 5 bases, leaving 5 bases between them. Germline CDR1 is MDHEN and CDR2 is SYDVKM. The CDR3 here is CASSLLRETQYF. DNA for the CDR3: TGTGCCAGCAGTTTATTGCGGGAGACCCAGTACTTC.

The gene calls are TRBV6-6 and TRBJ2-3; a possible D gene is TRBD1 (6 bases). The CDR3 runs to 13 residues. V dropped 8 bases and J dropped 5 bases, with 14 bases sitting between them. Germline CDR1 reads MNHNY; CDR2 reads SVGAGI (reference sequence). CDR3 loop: CASGGAGEDTQYF. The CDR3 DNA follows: TGTGCCAGCGGGGGCGCAGGGGAAGATACGCAGTATTTT.

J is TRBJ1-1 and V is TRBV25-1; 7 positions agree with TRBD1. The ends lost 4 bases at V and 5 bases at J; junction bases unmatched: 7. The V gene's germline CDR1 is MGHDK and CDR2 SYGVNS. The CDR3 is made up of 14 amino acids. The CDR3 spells CASSGQGVGTEAFF. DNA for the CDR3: TGTGCCAGCAGTGGGCAGGGGGTCGGAACTGAAGCTTTCTTT.

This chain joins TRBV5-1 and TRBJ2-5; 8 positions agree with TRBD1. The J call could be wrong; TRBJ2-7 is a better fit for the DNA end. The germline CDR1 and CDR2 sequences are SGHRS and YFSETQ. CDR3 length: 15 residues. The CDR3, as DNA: TGCGCCAGCAGCATAGCCCCGGACAGGGAATACGAGCAGTACTTC. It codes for CASSIAPDREYEQYF.

CDR3 DNA sequence: TGCGCCAGTGGGCCTTACTCTGGAAACACCATATATTTT. Its protein product is CASGPYSGNTIYF. The J gene is TRBJ1-3, the V gene TRBV5-1, with no clear D. Germline-derived CDR1 and CDR2 are SGHRS and YFSETQ. There are 13 residues in the CDR3. V lost 8 bases to trimming and J lost 0 bases, with 9 bases between them.

CDR3 in amino acids: CASSYNRDGGSTDTQYF. CDR3 nucleotides: TGTGCCAGCAGCTATAACAGGGATGGGGGAAGCACAGATACGCAGTATTTT. The J gene is TRBJ2-3, the V gene TRBV28, with a tentative D call TRBD1 (6 bases). From germline, CDR1 is MDHEN and CDR2 SYDVKM. The CDR3 loop spans 17 amino acids. V lost 6 bases to trimming and J lost 0 bases, with 19 bases between them.

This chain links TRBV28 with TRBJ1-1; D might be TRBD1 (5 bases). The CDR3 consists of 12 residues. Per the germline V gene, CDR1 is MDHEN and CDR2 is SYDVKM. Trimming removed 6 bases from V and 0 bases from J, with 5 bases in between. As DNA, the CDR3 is TGTGCCAGCAGGACAGTGAACACTGAAGCTTTCTTT. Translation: CASRTVNTEAFF.

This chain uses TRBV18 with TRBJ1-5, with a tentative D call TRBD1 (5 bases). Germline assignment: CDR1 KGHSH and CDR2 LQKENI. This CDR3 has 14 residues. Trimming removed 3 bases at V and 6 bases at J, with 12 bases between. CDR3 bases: TGTGCCAGCTCACCCGGCTCCGGGACTCAGCCCCAGCATTTT. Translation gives CASSPGSGTQPQHF.

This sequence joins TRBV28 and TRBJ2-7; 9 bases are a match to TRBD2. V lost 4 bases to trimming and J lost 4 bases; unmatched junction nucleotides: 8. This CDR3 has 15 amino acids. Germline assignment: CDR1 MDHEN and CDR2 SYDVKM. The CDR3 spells CASSSTTSGRYEQYF. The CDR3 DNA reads TGTGCCAGCAGTTCTACGACTAGCGGTAGATACGAGCAGTACTTC.

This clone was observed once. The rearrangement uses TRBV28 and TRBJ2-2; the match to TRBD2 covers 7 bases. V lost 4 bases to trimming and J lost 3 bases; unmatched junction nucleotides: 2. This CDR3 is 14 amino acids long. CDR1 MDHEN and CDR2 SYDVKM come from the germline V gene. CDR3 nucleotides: TGTGCCAGCAGTTCGGGAGGTCACACCGGGGAGCTGTTTTTT. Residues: CASSSGGHTGELFF.

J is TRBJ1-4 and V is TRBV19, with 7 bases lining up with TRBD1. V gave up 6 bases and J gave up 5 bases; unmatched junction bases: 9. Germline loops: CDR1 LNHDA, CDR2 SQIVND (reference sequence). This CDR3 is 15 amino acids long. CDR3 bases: TGTGCCAGTAGACCACAGGGGCGCCCGAATGAAAAACTGTTTTTT. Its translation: CASRPQGRPNEKLFF.

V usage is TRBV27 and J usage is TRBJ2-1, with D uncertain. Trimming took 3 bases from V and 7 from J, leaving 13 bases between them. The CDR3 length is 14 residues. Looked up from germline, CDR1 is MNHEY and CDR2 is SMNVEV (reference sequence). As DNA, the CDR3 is TGTGCCAGCAGTTTCTGGCGGACGAAAAATGAGCAGTTCTTC. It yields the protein CASSFWRTKNEQFF.

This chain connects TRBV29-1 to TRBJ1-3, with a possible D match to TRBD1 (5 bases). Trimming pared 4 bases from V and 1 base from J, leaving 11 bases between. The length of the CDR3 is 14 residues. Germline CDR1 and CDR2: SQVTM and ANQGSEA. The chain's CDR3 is CSVASRDSGNTIYF. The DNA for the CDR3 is TGCAGCGTTGCATCCAGGGATTCTGGAAACACCATATATTTT.

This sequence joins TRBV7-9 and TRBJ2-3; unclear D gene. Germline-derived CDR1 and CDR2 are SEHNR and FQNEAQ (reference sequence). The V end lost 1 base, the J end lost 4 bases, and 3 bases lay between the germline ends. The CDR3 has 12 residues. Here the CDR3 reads CASSLDPDTQYF. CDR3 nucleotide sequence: TGTGCCAGCAGCTTAGACCCAGATACGCAGTATTTT.

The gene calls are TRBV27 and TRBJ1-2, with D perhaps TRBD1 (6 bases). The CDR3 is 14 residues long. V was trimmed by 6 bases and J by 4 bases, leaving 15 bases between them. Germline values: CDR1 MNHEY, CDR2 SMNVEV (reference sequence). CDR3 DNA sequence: TGTGCCAGCAGGAACAGGGCGGGGATCTATGGCTACACCTTC. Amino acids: CASRNRAGIYGYTF.

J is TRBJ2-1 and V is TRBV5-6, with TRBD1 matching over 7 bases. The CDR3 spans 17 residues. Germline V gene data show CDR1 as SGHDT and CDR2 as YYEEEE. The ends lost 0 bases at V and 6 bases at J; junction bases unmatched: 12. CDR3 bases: TGTGCCAGCAGCTTGGTACAGGGGAAGGCTAGCCTCAATGAGCAGTTCTTC. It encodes CASSLVQGKASLNEQFF.

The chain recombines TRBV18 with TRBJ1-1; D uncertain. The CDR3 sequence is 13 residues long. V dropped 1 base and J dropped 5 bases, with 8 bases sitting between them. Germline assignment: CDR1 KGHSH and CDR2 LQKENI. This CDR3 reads CASSPQTGTEAFF. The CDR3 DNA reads TGTGCCAGCTCACCACAGACGGGTACTGAAGCTTTCTTT.

The CDR3 sequence is CASSHNSIYNEQFF. The CDR3 DNA is TGTGCCAGCAGCCATAACAGCATTTACAATGAGCAGTTCTTC. J is TRBJ2-1 and V is TRBV16; D is unclear. This CDR3 is built from 14 residues. Trimming pared 3 bases from V and 4 bases from J, leaving 10 bases between. Germline lookup yields CDR1 KGHSY and CDR2 FQNENV.

The CDR3 loop reads CASSAGGLAGQETQYF. In nucleotides, the CDR3 is TGTGCCAGCAGCGCAGGGGGACTAGCGGGTCAAGAGACCCAGTACTTC. The rearrangement joins TRBV9 to TRBJ2-5; 12 bases match TRBD2. This CDR3 has 16 residues. Germline V gives CDR1 SGDLS, CDR2 YYNGEE. V dropped 3 bases and J dropped 2; count of bases not matched to a gene: 5.

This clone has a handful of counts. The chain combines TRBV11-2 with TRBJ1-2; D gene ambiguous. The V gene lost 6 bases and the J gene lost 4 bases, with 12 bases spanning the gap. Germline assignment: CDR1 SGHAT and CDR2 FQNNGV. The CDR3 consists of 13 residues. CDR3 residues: CASSPAGTYGYTF. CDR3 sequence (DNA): TGTGCCAGCAGTCCGGCAGGTACCTATGGCTACACCTTC.

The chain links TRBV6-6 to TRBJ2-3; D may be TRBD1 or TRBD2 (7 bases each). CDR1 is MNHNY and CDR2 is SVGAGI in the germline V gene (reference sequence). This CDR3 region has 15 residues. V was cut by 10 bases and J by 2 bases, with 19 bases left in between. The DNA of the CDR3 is TGTGCCACAAAGCTACAGGGGACTAACACAGATACGCAGTATTTT. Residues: CATKLQGTNTDTQYF.

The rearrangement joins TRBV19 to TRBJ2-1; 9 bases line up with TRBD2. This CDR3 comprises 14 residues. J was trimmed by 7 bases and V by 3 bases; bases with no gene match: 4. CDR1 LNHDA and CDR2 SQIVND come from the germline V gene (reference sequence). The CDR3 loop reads CASSISLAGNEQFF. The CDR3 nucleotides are TGTGCCAGTAGTATTTCCCTAGCGGGGAATGAGCAGTTCTTC.

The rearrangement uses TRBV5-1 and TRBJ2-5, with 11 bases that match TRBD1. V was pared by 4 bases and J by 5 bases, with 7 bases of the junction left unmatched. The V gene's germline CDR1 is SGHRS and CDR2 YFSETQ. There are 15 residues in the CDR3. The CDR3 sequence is CASSPGQGAGETQYF. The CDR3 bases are TGCGCCAGCAGCCCAGGACAGGGGGCTGGGGAGACCCAGTACTTC.